This T cell receptor (beta chain) was captured by sequencing in a study of blood T cells in healthy people across ages. Study-wide points: Naive CD4+ cells and diversity were both higher in long-lived donors than in aged donors.

Together with a sample-barcoded 5' primer, a J-beta primer mix was included in a second PCR lasting roughly 6 to 12 cycles. Unique molecular identifiers of 12 random nucleotides labeled each cDNA. Each of the samples gave a minimum of 2.5 million paired-end reads that contained CDR3. TCRdb re-called the 5' RACE reads with MiXCR, one entry per CDR3 protein. The sample holds around 600,000 distinct CDR3 sequences, 40% to 55% seen once. This clonotype has more than one count but fewer than ten. Its specificity is not known. The study recruited healthy Caucasian donors from Russia who were aged roughly 6 to 95. The sample was blood. This clonotype was sampled from a man older than 75 in good health.

The CDR3 coding sequence is TGTGCCAGCAGTGTCAAAAGCTCCTACGAGCAGTACTTC. Encoded protein: CASSVKSSYEQYF. The chain employs TRBV6-5 and TRBJ2-7; no definite D call. Germline V gives CDR1 MNHEY, CDR2 SVGAGI. V was pared by 5 bases and J by 0 bases, with 8 bases between. The CDR3 consists of 13 residues.